These 23 T cell receptor beta chains were sequenced from one sample in a study of CD8+ T cells in alopecia areata. Documented treatment: oral pan-JAK inhibitor, 5-10 mg twice daily. Once RNA had been extracted, it was reverse transcribed into cDNA to act as the sequencing template. The method was immunoSEQ multiplex PCR; TCRdb's version includes in-frame clones alone and lacks a portion of them. The sample has about 110,000 clones, roughly 84% seen once. The sequencing here drew on CD8+ T cells sorted from blood, taken at week 24, from a patient treated with tofacitinib. All receptors come from a human donor with alopecia areata.

V gene TRBV5-1 combines with J gene TRBJ2-3, with TRBD2 matching over 10 bases. Germline CDR1 SGHRS, CDR2 YFSETQ. Trimming removed 0 bases from V and 2 bases from J; junction bases left unmatched: 9. The CDR3 is made up of 18 amino acids. CDR3 residues: CASSLGELAGLNTDTQYF. The CDR3 DNA reads as TGCGCCAGCAGCTTGGGTGAACTAGCGGGGCTGAACACAGATACGCAGTATTTT.

The rearrangement uses TRBV6-5 and TRBJ1-2; 7 bases are shared with TRBD1. The CDR3 is 16 residues long. CDR1 MNHEY and CDR2 SVGAGI come from the germline V gene. V was pared by 2 bases and J by 3 bases, with 9 bases of the junction left unmatched. CDR3: CASSYGISQGDYGYTF. The DNA for the CDR3 is TGTGCCAGCAGTTACGGAATATCTCAGGGGGACTATGGCTACACCTTC.

The genes are TRBV6-5 and TRBJ2-7; TRBD1 is a possible D gene (6 bases). Trimming cost V 2 bases and J 7 bases, with 18 bases left between them. CDR3 size: 15 residues. CDR1 and CDR2 from the germline V gene are MNHEY and SVGAGI. CDR3 region: CASSYEAGVMEEQYF. CDR3 nucleotide sequence: TGTGCCAGCAGTTACGAGGCAGGGGTTATGGAAGAGCAGTACTTC.

The chain has TRBV23-1 and TRBJ2-7; D possibly uses TRBD1 or TRBD2 (6 bases each). TRBV23-1 is identified as an open reading frame with a role that is uncertain. V was trimmed by 11 bases and J by 5 bases, leaving 28 bases between them. The CDR3 spans 16 residues. CDR3 DNA: TGCGCCTCACGGAGGGGGTGCTCCGTCGTTTCCCACGAGCAGTACTTC. It encodes CASRRGCSVVSHEQYF.

Regarding this clone: The same CDR3 is also encoded by other DNA sequences in this sample. V gene TRBV27 combines with J gene TRBJ2-1, with 9 positions matching TRBD2. The CDR3 has 13 amino acids. The germline V gene encodes CDR1 MNHEY and CDR2 SMNVEV (reference sequence). The V and J ends lost 3 bases and 7 bases, in that order; junction bases with no gene match: 1. The CDR3 is CASSLAGGNEQFF. The CDR3 bases are TGTGCCAGCAGTTTGGCGGGGGGGAATGAGCAGTTCTTC.

The J gene is TRBJ1-5, the V gene TRBV25-1; D might be TRBD1 (6 bases). In germline, CDR1 is MGHDK, CDR2 SYGVNS. CDR3 length equals 15 residues. V shed 3 bases and J shed 9 bases, with 18 bases lying between them. CDR3 sequence (DNA): TGTGCCAGCAGTGACGCAAGGGGGGCTGGGGGGCCCCAGCATTTT. Protein: CASSDARGAGGPQHF.

The chain links TRBV27 to TRBJ2-3; D might be TRBD1 or TRBD2, each matching 5 bases. The CDR3 extends over 13 amino acids. V was clipped by 3 bases and J by 3 bases, with 7 bases between them. The V gene's germline CDR1 is MNHEY and CDR2 SMNVEV (reference sequence). CDR3 in DNA: TGTGCCAGCAGTTTTTGGGGGACAGATACGCAGTATTTT. It translates to CASSFWGTDTQYF.

The table lists this clone with a count of one. The same CDR3 arises from other DNA sequences in this sample as well. V usage is TRBV13 and J usage is TRBJ2-3; D assignment may be TRBD1 or TRBD2 (5 bases each). V lost 5 bases to trimming and J lost 4 bases, with 7 bases between them. Germline V gene data show CDR1 as PRHDT and CDR2 as FYEKMQ (reference sequence). The CDR3 is made up of 12 amino acids. The CDR3 DNA sequence: TGTGCCAGCAGCCTGGGACCAGATACGCAGTATTTT. Its protein is CASSLGPDTQYF.

The chain combines TRBV18 with TRBJ1-2, with D possibly matching TRBD1 (6 bases). The germline CDR1 and CDR2 sequences are KGHSH and LQKENI. CDR3 length: 14 residues. The germline V and J ends were trimmed by 0 bases and 8 bases, with 13 bases remaining between them. This chain's CDR3 is CASSPPEGGVGYTF. The CDR3 DNA follows: TGTGCCAGCTCACCACCTGAAGGGGGTGTGGGCTACACCTTC.

This chain connects TRBV11-3 to TRBJ2-3, with 12 positions matching TRBD2. CDR3 length equals 16 residues. After removal of 5 bases from V and 3 bases from J, the junction contained 6 bases not matched to a gene. Per germline, CDR1 SGHNT and CDR2 YENEEA. CDR3 sequence (DNA): TGTGCCAGCAGCAAAGCTAGCGGGGGGGTAACAGATACGCAGTATTTT. This translates into CASSKASGGVTDTQYF.

The rearrangement joins TRBV4-1 to TRBJ1-2, with D possibly being TRBD1 (6 bases). The CDR3 covers 13 residues. Trimming cost V 8 bases and J 5 bases, with 15 bases left between them. Germline V gene data show CDR1 as MGHRA and CDR2 as YSYEKL. The CDR3 loop is CASVGGGRYGYTF. The CDR3 nucleotides read TGCGCCAGCGTCGGAGGGGGGAGGTATGGCTACACCTTC.

The rearrangement links TRBV2 to TRBJ2-1; TRBD2 agrees at 12 bases. This CDR3 comprises 18 residues. Germline CDR1 reads SNHLY; CDR2 reads FYNNEI. V lost 2 bases to trimming and J lost 2 bases; unmatched junction nucleotides: 7. CDR3 nucleotides: TGTGCCAGCAGTGAATTATTGGCTAGCGGGGGGGCCTACAATGAGCAGTTCTTC. Translation gives CASSELLASGGAYNEQFF.

The CDR3 DNA sequence: TGTGCCAGCAGCTTAGCGGGGAAGGGGCTCTCCTACGAGCAGTACTTC. Its translation: CASSLAGKGLSYEQYF. This chain joins TRBV11-1 and TRBJ2-7, with a possible D match to TRBD1 (5 bases). The CDR3 has 16 residues. With 0 bases removed from V and 0 bases from J, the gap between germline ends came to 12 bases. Germline assignment: CDR1 SGHAT and CDR2 FQDESV (reference sequence).

This clone has only one observation. The chain has TRBV7-2 and TRBJ2-7; perhaps D is TRBD1 or TRBD2 (5 bases each). This CDR3 is 16 amino acids long. Trimming removed 2 bases at V and 0 bases at J, with 14 bases between. CDR1 and CDR2 (germline): SGHTA, FQGNSA. CDR3 residues: CASSLIVGPNSYEQYF. The CDR3 bases are TGTGCCAGCAGCTTAATCGTGGGACCCAACTCCTACGAGCAGTACTTC.

The V gene is TRBV7-9, the J gene TRBJ2-1; 8 positions agree with TRBD1. The V and J ends lost 5 bases and 3 bases, in that order; junction bases with no gene match: 18. CDR3 length: 19 amino acids. Germline CDR1 is SEHNR and CDR2 is FQNEAQ (reference sequence). CDR3 in DNA: TGTGCCAGCAGCCCAAGGACAGGGTTGAGCGATAGACACTACAATGAGCAGTTCTTC. Protein sequence: CASSPRTGLSDRHYNEQFF.

The V and J genes are TRBV7-9 and TRBJ2-6; D perhaps matches TRBD2 (5 bases). V shed 7 bases and J shed 0 bases, with 10 bases lying between them. This CDR3 has 15 residues. CDR1 and CDR2 from the germline V gene are SEHNR and FQNEAQ (reference sequence). The CDR3 DNA reads TGTGCCAGCACCCAAGGGAGCTCTGGGGCCAACGTCCTGACTTTC. Its translation: CASTQGSSGANVLTF.

The chain couples TRBV5-4 to TRBJ2-7; D gene uncertain. V was pared by 0 bases and J by 6 bases, with 10 bases between. Looked up from germline, CDR1 is SGHNT and CDR2 is YYREEE (reference sequence). CDR3 length equals 13 residues. CDR3 sequence: CASSLDYVSEQYF. The CDR3 nucleotides read TGTGCCAGCAGCTTGGATTATGTATCCGAGCAGTACTTC.

The gene calls are TRBV6-5 and TRBJ2-7; 9 bases agree with TRBD1. V was clipped by 8 bases and J by 0 bases; unmatched bases: 5. The length of the CDR3 is 14 residues. CDR1 and CDR2 from the germline V gene are MNHEY and SVGAGI. This chain's CDR3 is CASGPGQGSYEQYF. The CDR3 bases are TGTGCCAGCGGTCCGGGACAGGGCTCCTACGAGCAGTACTTC.

J is TRBJ2-3 and V is TRBV11-2; D is undetermined. This CDR3 has 15 amino acids. Germline CDR1 is SGHAT and CDR2 is FQNNGV. Trimming removed 1 base at V and 6 bases at J, with 14 bases between. CDR3 residues: CASSLGAPSSDTQYF. Here the CDR3 DNA reads TGTGCCAGCAGCTTAGGGGCCCCCTCGTCGGATACGCAGTATTTT.

This clone has a handful of counts. This chain uses TRBV7-9 with TRBJ1-2; no clear D gene. This CDR3 is 13 amino acids long. V was cut by 8 bases and J by 2 bases, with 12 bases left in between. Germline CDR1 SEHNR, CDR2 FQNEAQ (reference sequence). CDR3 DNA: TGTGCCAGCTCCGCAGTAGGGAACTATGGCTACACCTTC. It translates to CASSAVGNYGYTF.

This chain joins TRBV2 and TRBJ2-3; D might be TRBD1 (6 bases). The CDR3 runs to 15 residues. The germline V gene encodes CDR1 SNHLY and CDR2 FYNNEI. V was shortened by 6 bases and J by 1 base, with 14 bases between the two germline ends. The CDR3 region is CASRDGQRGTDTQYF. DNA for the CDR3: TGTGCCAGCAGGGACGGACAGAGAGGCACAGATACGCAGTATTTT.

The V gene is TRBV7-9, the J gene TRBJ1-6; D remains ambiguous. Germline V gene lookup returns CDR1 SEHNR and CDR2 FQNEAQ (reference sequence). CDR3 length: 15 amino acids. V gave up 5 bases and J gave up 6 bases, with 14 bases separating them. The CDR3 region has the DNA TGTGCCAGCAGCCACCACATTAGCAGTAATTCACCCCTCCACTTT. As protein: CASSHHISSNSPLHF.

The chain links TRBV25-1 to TRBJ1-6, with TRBD1 matching over 7 bases. Germline V CDR1 and CDR2: MGHDK, SYGVNS. CDR3 length: 13 amino acids. V shed 6 bases and J 4 bases; nucleotides not matched to a gene: 0. CDR3 loop: CASRGQYNSPLHF. The DNA of the CDR3 is TGTGCCAGCAGGGGACAGTATAATTCACCCCTCCACTTT.